The 31 T cell receptor beta chains below all came from one sample that was sequenced in a study of blood T cell repertoires in COVID-19. Clones were read by immunoSEQ multiplex PCR, and TCRdb kept only the in-frame ones, dropping some. The data show about 150,000 clones, roughly 87% seen once. The material sequenced was PBMCs or T cells enriched from blood (not recorded which). Source of these receptors: a woman aged 45-59 years who had recovered from COVID-19.

The CDR3 loop reads CASSQQFLGGANYGYTF. Here the CDR3 DNA reads TGTGCCAGCAGCCAACAATTCCTAGGGGGAGCTAACTATGGCTACACCTTC. The chain couples TRBV4-2 to TRBJ1-2; D may be TRBD1 (6 bases). The CDR3 spans 17 residues. Germline-derived CDR1 and CDR2 are LGHNA and YNFKEQ. Trimming cost V 2 bases and J 0 bases, with 16 bases left between them.

Ten or more counts support this clone. This sequence joins TRBV5-1 and TRBJ1-6; a possible D gene is TRBD1 (6 bases). The CDR3 contains 19 residues. CDR1 is SGHRS and CDR2 is YFSETQ in the germline V gene. V was cut by 4 bases and J by 4 bases, with 24 bases left in between. CDR3 amino acids: CASSQDSVRSRRYNSPLHF. CDR3 nucleotides: TGCGCCAGCAGCCAGGACAGTGTACGATCCCGAAGATATAATTCACCCCTCCACTTT.

The V gene is TRBV6-5, the J gene TRBJ1-2; 7 bases are a match to TRBD1. Germline values: CDR1 MNHEY, CDR2 SVGAGI. V lost 0 bases to trimming and J lost 3 bases; unmatched junction nucleotides: 4. The CDR3 loop spans 15 amino acids. The CDR3 region is CASSYSVQGYYGYTF. The CDR3 DNA reads as TGTGCCAGCAGTTACTCGGTACAGGGGTACTATGGCTACACCTTC.

The rearrangement links TRBV18 to TRBJ1-1; the D is unclear. V lost 2 bases and J 6 bases, leaving 10 bases between the germline ends. The germline gives CDR1 KGHSH, CDR2 LQKENI. The CDR3 runs to 13 residues. CDR3 in DNA: TGTGCCAGCTCACCAAAAGCTTCGGCTGAAGCTTTCTTT. The encoded protein is CASSPKASAEAFF.

The chain joins TRBV6-5 to TRBJ1-6; 7 bases are a match to TRBD1. The length of the CDR3 is 15 residues. In germline, CDR1 is MNHEY, CDR2 SVGAGI. The V gene end was trimmed by 0 bases and the J gene end by 9 bases; junction bases not matched to a gene: 5. The DNA of the CDR3 is TGTGCCAGCAGTTACTCGGGGACAGAGGCTTCACCCCTCCACTTT. Its translation is CASSYSGTEASPLHF.

V usage is TRBV7-6 and J usage is TRBJ2-2; the match to TRBD1 covers 7 bases. Germline V gene sequence: CDR1 SGHVS, CDR2 FNYEAQ. With V trimmed by 5 bases and J by 2 bases, 5 bases remained unmatched. The CDR3 runs to 15 residues. CDR3 loop: CASSPRDRNTGELFF. The CDR3 DNA follows: TGTGCCAGCAGCCCCCGGGACAGAAACACCGGGGAGCTGTTTTTT.

As DNA, the CDR3 is TGTGCCAGCAGCCCCGCGGGACTAGCGGGACGGGAGACCCAGTACTTC. This codes for CASSPAGLAGRETQYF. The J gene is TRBJ2-5, the V gene TRBV27; 13 bases map to TRBD2. This CDR3 contains 16 residues. The trim removed 6 bases at V and 5 bases at J, leaving 9 bases unmatched. Germline CDR1 is MNHEY and CDR2 is SMNVEV (reference sequence).

V is TRBV18 and J is TRBJ2-1; TRBD2 aligns across 9 bases. The CDR3 is 15 amino acids. Germline V lookup: CDR1 KGHSH, CDR2 LQKENI. V dropped 2 bases and J dropped 4; count of bases not matched to a gene: 3. CDR3 nucleotide sequence: TGTGCCAGCTCACCATTGCGGGAGGGGTACAATGAGCAGTTCTTC. Protein sequence: CASSPLREGYNEQFF.

This chain links TRBV19 with TRBJ2-1; TRBD1 agrees at 8 bases. The CDR3 loop spans 14 amino acids. Germline V CDR1 and CDR2: LNHDA, SQIVND (reference sequence). Losses at the gene ends were 8 bases for V and 5 bases for J; bases not matched to a gene: 8. This CDR3 is CASGRGQANNEQFF. The CDR3 region has the DNA TGTGCCAGTGGAAGGGGACAGGCAAACAATGAGCAGTTCTTC.

This clone occurred once. The genes are TRBV3-1 (or the pseudogene TRBV3-2) and TRBJ2-7; D is perhaps TRBD2 (5 bases). Looked up from germline, CDR1 is LGHDT and CDR2 is YNNKEL (reference sequence). Trimming took 3 bases from V and 4 from J, leaving 10 bases between them. There are 13 residues in the CDR3. In DNA, the CDR3 is TGTGCCAGCAGCCAGAGCGGAAATTACGAGCAGTACTTC. It codes for CASSQSGNYEQYF.

The chain has TRBV5-4 and TRBJ2-7; 14 bases agree with TRBD2. The V and J ends lost 4 bases and 3 bases, in that order; junction bases with no gene match: 3. The CDR3 is made up of 15 amino acids. Germline V lookup: CDR1 SGHNT, CDR2 YYREEE (reference sequence). The chain's CDR3 is CASSRGLAGDYEQYF. CDR3 nucleotides: TGTGCCAGCAGCAGGGGACTAGCGGGAGACTACGAGCAGTACTTC.

The chain couples TRBV18 to TRBJ1-1, with 7 nucleotides matching TRBD1. There are 16 residues in the CDR3. With V trimmed by 2 bases and J by 0 bases, 6 bases remained unmatched. CDR1 and CDR2 (germline): KGHSH, LQKENI. CDR3 sequence reads: CASSPRGQNMNTEAFF. CDR3 bases: TGTGCCAGCTCACCAAGGGGACAGAACATGAACACTGAAGCTTTCTTT. The full variable domain, in which reference TRBV18 and TRBJ1-1 provide the parts outside the CDR3, is NAGVMQNPRHLVRRRGQEARLRCSPMKGHSHVYWYRQLPEEGLKFMVYLQKENIIDESGMPKERFSAEFPKEGPSILRIQQVVRGDSAAYFCASSPRGQNMNTEAFFGQGTRLTVV.

The chain is built from TRBV16 and TRBJ2-3; D is unclear. CDR3 size: 12 residues. Germline V lookup: CDR1 KGHSY, CDR2 FQNENV. V lost 4 bases and J 3 bases, leaving 5 bases between the germline ends. This CDR3 reads CASSRETDTQYF. Here the CDR3 DNA reads TGTGCCAGCAGCCGAGAGACAGATACGCAGTATTTT. The full variable domain, with the rest looked up from reference TRBV16 and TRBJ2-3, is GEEVAQTPKHLVRGEGQKAKLYCAPIKGHSYVFWYQQVLKNEFKFLISFQNENVFDETGMPKERFSAKCLPNSPCSLEIQATKLEDSAVYFCASSRETDTQYFGPGTRLTVL.

The chain links TRBV30 to TRBJ1-4; 7 bases are shared with TRBD1. CDR3 size: 13 residues. With 5 bases clipped from V and 4 bases from J, the junction kept 4 bases outside the gene matches. CDR1 GTSNPN and CDR2 SVGIG come from the germline V gene (reference sequence). The CDR3 coding sequence is TGTGCCTGGGGCCGGGACAGTAATGAAAAACTGTTTTTT. Translation: CAWGRDSNEKLFF.

CDR3 DNA: TGTGCCAGCAGCTTAGTGCGGTCGGTAGCTTTCTTT. It encodes CASSLVRSVAFF. The chain joins TRBV11-2 to TRBJ1-1; D call uncertain. V was shortened by 1 base and J by 10 bases, with 10 bases between the two germline ends. Germline loops: CDR1 SGHAT, CDR2 FQNNGV. The CDR3 covers 12 residues.

DNA for the CDR3: TGTGCCAGCAGCTTGAACCCACAGGGGTCTCTCACAGATACGCAGTATTTT. Amino acid sequence: CASSLNPQGSLTDTQYF. This chain links TRBV5-4 with TRBJ2-3, with 7 bases lining up with TRBD1. The CDR3 is 17 amino acids. The ends lost 1 base at V and 2 bases at J; junction bases unmatched: 10. Germline V gene sequence: CDR1 SGHNT, CDR2 YYREEE (reference sequence).

The genes are TRBV19 and TRBJ2-5; the D is unclear. The CDR3 runs to 13 residues. Germline V lookup: CDR1 LNHDA, CDR2 SQIVND (reference sequence). V was shortened by 4 bases and J by 7 bases, with 13 bases between the two germline ends. CDR3 in amino acids: CASSTRVSGTQYF. The CDR3 DNA follows: TGTGCCAGTAGTACCCGTGTGTCGGGGACCCAGTACTTC.

This chain uses TRBV7-6 with TRBJ1-3; 8 nucleotides agree with TRBD1. Unmatched junction bases numbered 6, after V lost 1 base and J lost 4 bases. Germline CDR1 and CDR2: SGHVS and FNYEAQ. The CDR3 spans 16 residues. As DNA, the CDR3 is TGTGCCAGCAGCTTAGGAACGACAGGGGACGGAAACACCATATATTTT. Encoded protein: CASSLGTTGDGNTIYF.

The rearrangement joins TRBV7-2 to TRBJ2-4; 10 bases match TRBD2. The ends lost 5 bases at V and 9 bases at J; junction bases unmatched: 7. Looked up from germline, CDR1 is SGHTA and CDR2 is FQGNSA. This CDR3 spans 14 amino acids. The CDR3 DNA follows: TGTGCCAGCAGCCCACTAGCGGGAACGTTCATTCAGTACTTC. Its protein is CASSPLAGTFIQYF. The full variable domain, completed using reference TRBV7-2 and TRBJ2-4, is GAGVSQSPSNKVTEKGKDVELRCDPISGHTALYWYRQSLGQGLEFLIYFQGNSAPDKSGLPSDRFSAERTGGSVSTLTIQRTQQEDSAVYLCASSPLAGTFIQYFGAGTRLSVL.

The chain has TRBV7-9 and TRBJ1-1; D unclear. CDR3 length: 14 residues. The germline CDR1 and CDR2 sequences are SEHNR and FQNEAQ (reference sequence). Trimming took off 5 bases at V and 1 base at J, with 11 bases between the two ends. The CDR3 spells CASSVNRGNTEAFF. In nucleotides, the CDR3 is TGTGCCAGCAGCGTAAACCGGGGGAACACTGAAGCTTTCTTT. Variable domain in full (rest from reference TRBV7-9 and TRBJ1-1): DTGVSQNPRHKITKRGQNVTFRCDPISEHNRLYWYRQTLGQGPEFLTYFQNEAQLEKSRLLSDRFSAERPKGSFSTLEIQRTEQGDSAMYLCASSVNRGNTEAFFGQGTRLTVV.

The chain carries TRBV3-1 (or the pseudogene TRBV3-2) and TRBJ1-1; D perhaps matches TRBD1 (6 bases). The V and J ends lost 4 bases and 1 base respectively, with 10 bases between them. CDR1 is LGHDT and CDR2 is YNNKEL in the germline V gene (reference sequence). This CDR3 comprises 14 residues. The CDR3 coding sequence is TGTGCCAGCAGCCGCCTAGGGGGGAACACTGAAGCTTTCTTT. Its protein product is CASSRLGGNTEAFF.

This sequence joins TRBV6-5 and TRBJ1-1, with D tentatively TRBD1 (5 bases). CDR1 is MNHEY, CDR2 SVGAGI, per germline. V dropped 0 bases and J dropped 4 bases, with 12 bases sitting between them. CDR3 length equals 15 residues. CDR3 sequence (DNA): TGTGCCAGCAGTTACTCGAACCAGGGTCTCACTGAAGCTTTCTTT. This codes for CASSYSNQGLTEAFF.

The chain has TRBV21-1 and TRBJ2-5; TRBD1 was called by the table and not checked on the DNA. TRBV21-1 is reported as a pseudogene. The length of the CDR3 is 18 residues. The CDR3 coding sequence is TGTGCCAGCAGCCCTCTACCTTGGGGACAGGGGCAGGAAGAGACCCAGTACTTC. The encoded protein is CASSPLPWGQGQEETQYF.

This sequence joins TRBV30 and TRBJ1-5, with D maybe TRBD1 (6 bases). Per germline, CDR1 GTSNPN and CDR2 SVGIG (reference sequence). The germline V and J ends were trimmed by 5 bases and 5 bases, with 13 bases remaining between them. The CDR3 is 13 amino acids. This CDR3 reads CAWSSGGDQPQHF. As DNA, the CDR3 is TGTGCCTGGTCAAGCGGGGGCGATCAGCCCCAGCATTTT. Drawing the rest from reference TRBV30 and TRBJ1-5, the complete variable domain is SQTIHQWPATLVQPVGSPLSLECTVEGTSNPNLYWYRQAAGRGLQLLFYSVGIGQISSEVPQNLSASRPQDRQFILSSKKLLLSDSGFYLCAWSSGGDQPQHFGDGTRLSIL.

This chain links TRBV5-1 with TRBJ2-1; 8 nucleotides line up with TRBD1. Germline CDR1 and CDR2: SGHRS and YFSETQ. Trimming removed 4 bases from V and 4 bases from J; junction bases left unmatched: 4. The CDR3 is 14 amino acids. The CDR3: CASSPGQEYNEQFF. DNA of the CDR3: TGCGCCAGCAGCCCGGGACAGGAGTACAATGAGCAGTTCTTC.

The chain carries TRBV15 and TRBJ2-3, with D possibly matching TRBD2 (5 bases). CDR3 size: 12 residues. From germline, CDR1 is LNHNV and CDR2 YYDKDF (reference sequence). V was clipped by 7 bases and J by 3 bases, with 8 bases between them. The CDR3 bases are TGTGCCACCAACACGGGGACAGATACGCAGTATTTT. It codes for CATNTGTDTQYF.

This rearrangement joins TRBV12-3 or TRBV12-4 to TRBJ1-1, with D perhaps matching TRBD1 (5 bases). V lost 6 bases to trimming and J lost 6 bases, with 11 bases between them. The CDR3 consists of 12 residues. The chain's CDR3 is CASSSRVPEAFF. The CDR3 DNA reads as TGTGCCAGCAGCTCCAGGGTACCTGAAGCTTTCTTT.

In this sample, this clone turned up a few times. This same CDR3 is encoded by further DNA sequences in the sample. The V call is TRBV19, the J call TRBJ1-5, with 8 nucleotides matching TRBD1. The J segment lost 3 bases and the V segment lost 3 bases, leaving 4 bases of the junction unmatched. The CDR3 sequence is 15 residues long. Germline CDR1 is LNHDA and CDR2 is SQIVND (reference sequence). CDR3 sequence reads: CASSIDRGDNQPQHF. The CDR3 nucleotides read TGTGCCAGTAGTATTGACAGGGGCGACAATCAGCCCCAGCATTTT.

The V gene is TRBV28, the J gene TRBJ1-4, with TRBD1 matching over 7 bases. Germline V gene sequence: CDR1 MDHEN, CDR2 SYDVKM. The CDR3 has 17 residues. The junction had 10 bases not matched to a gene; V was cut back by 3 bases and J by 3 bases. CDR3 sequence: CASSFGGTASANEKLFF. The CDR3 nucleotides are TGTGCCAGCAGTTTTGGGGGGACAGCGTCGGCTAATGAAAAACTGTTTTTT. Variable domain in full (rest from reference TRBV28 and TRBJ1-4): DVKVTQSSRYLVKRTGEKVFLECVQDMDHENMFWYRQDPGLGLRLIYFSYDVKMKEKGDIPEGYSVSREKKERFSLILESASTNQTSMYLCASSFGGTASANEKLFFGSGTQLSVL.

The sample holds a few counts of this clone. The chain joins TRBV7-6 to TRBJ2-7; 13 nucleotides match TRBD2. The junction had 5 bases not matched to a gene; V was cut back by 5 bases and J by 4 bases. This CDR3 region has 15 residues. Germline CDR1 and CDR2: SGHVS and FNYEAQ. The CDR3 DNA reads as TGTGCCAGCAGCCCTGGACTAGCGGGAGAATACGAGCAGTACTTC. Translating gives CASSPGLAGEYEQYF.

V and J are TRBV18 and TRBJ1-1; D remains ambiguous. This CDR3 is 13 amino acids long. Trimming cost V 1 base and J 5 bases, with 8 bases left between them. Germline V CDR1 and CDR2: KGHSH, LQKENI. The CDR3 nucleotides are TGTGCCAGCTCACCACGGAGGGTAACTGAAGCTTTCTTT. Translated: CASSPRRVTEAFF. Drawing the rest from reference TRBV18 and TRBJ1-1, the complete variable domain is NAGVMQNPRHLVRRRGQEARLRCSPMKGHSHVYWYRQLPEEGLKFMVYLQKENIIDESGMPKERFSAEFPKEGPSILRIQQVVRGDSAAYFCASSPRRVTEAFFGQGTRLTVV.